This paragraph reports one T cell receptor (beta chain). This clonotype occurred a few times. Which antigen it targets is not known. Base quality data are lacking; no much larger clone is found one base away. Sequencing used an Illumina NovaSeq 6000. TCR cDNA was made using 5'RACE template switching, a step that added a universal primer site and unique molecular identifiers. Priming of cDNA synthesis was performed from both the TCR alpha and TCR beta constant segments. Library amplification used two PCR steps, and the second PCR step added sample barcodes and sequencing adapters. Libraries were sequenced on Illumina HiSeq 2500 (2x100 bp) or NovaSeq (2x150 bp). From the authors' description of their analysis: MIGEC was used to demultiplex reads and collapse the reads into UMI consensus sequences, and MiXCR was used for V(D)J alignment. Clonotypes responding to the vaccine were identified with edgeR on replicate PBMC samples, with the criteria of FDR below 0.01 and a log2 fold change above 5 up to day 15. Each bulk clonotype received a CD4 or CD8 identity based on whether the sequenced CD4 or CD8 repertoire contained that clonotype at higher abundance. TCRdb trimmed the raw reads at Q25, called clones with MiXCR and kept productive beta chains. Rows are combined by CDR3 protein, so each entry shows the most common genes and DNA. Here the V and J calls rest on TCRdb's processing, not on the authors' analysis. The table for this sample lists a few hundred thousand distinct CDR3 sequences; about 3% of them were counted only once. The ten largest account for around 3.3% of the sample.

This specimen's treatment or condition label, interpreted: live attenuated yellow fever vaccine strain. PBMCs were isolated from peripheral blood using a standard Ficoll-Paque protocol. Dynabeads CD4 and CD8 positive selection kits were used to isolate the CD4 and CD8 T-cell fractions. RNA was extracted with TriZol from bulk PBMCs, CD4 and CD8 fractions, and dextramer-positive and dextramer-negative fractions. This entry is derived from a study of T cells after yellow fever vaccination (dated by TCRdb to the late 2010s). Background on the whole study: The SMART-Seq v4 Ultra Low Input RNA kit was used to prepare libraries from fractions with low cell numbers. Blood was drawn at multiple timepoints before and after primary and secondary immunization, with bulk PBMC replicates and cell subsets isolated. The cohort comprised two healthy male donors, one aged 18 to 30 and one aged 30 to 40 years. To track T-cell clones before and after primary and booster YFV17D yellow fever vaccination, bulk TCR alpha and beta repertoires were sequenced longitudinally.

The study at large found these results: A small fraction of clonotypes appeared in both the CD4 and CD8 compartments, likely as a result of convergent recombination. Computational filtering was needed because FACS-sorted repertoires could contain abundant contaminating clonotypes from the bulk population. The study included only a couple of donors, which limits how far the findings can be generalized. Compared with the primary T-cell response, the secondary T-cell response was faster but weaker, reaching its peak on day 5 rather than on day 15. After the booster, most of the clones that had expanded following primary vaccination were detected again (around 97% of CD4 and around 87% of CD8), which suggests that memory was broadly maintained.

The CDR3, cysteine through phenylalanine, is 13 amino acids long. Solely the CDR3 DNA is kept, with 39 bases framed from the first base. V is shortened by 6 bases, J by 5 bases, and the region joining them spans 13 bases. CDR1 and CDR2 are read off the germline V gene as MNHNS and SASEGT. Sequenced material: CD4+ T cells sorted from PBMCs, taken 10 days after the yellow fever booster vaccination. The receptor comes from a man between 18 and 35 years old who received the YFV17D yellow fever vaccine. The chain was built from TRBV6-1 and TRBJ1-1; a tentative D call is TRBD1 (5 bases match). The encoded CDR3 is CASSDRGYTEAFF. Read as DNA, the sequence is TGTGCCAGCAGCGACAGAGGGTATACTGAAGCTTTCTTT.